The sequence of this T cell receptor beta chain was determined in a study of cytomegalovirus exposure and HLA in healthy donors. A note on this clone: Its antigen remains unidentified.

Although they were nominally healthy when sampled, donors likely had unrecorded immune exposures. The germline V gene encodes CDR1 MRHNA and CDR2 SNTAGT. The CDR3 loop spans 13 amino acids. The V and J ends lost 4 bases and 8 bases respectively, with 14 bases between them. Overall study findings and caveats: The authors judged a highly shared variant cluster likely a sequencing artifact. Whilst most TCR sequences proved rare, a subset of public TCRs occurred across many donors. Several top significant clusters appeared, in a later analysis, to be linked to common viral pathogens.

The primer mix had 60 Vbeta and 13 Jbeta primers. Sequencing was performed with immunoSEQ multiplex PCR; in TCRdb, only in-frame clones are kept and a portion is missing. The sample has tens of thousands of clones; about 81% are singletons. Sequenced sample: PBMCs. This chain links TRBV6-4 with TRBJ1-2, with D perhaps matching TRBD1 (5 bases). This receptor was identified in a woman aged 40-49 years in good health and CMV-seropositive. CDR3 DNA sequence: TGTGCCAGCAGTGTGGGGGAGGGTGGCGGCTACACCTTC. Translated: CASSVGEGGGYTF.